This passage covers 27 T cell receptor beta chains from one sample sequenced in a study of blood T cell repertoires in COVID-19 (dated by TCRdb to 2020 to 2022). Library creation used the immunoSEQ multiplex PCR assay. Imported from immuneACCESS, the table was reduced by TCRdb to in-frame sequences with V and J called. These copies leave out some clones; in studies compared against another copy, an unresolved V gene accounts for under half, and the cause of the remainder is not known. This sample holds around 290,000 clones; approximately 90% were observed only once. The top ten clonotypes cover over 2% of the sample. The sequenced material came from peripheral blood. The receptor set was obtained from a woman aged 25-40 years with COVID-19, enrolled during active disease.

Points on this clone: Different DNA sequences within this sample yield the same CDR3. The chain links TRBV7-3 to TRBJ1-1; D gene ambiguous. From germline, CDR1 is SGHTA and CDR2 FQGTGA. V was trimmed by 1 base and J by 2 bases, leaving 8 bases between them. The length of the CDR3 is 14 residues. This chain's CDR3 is CASSLNPGNTEAFF. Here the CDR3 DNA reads TGTGCCAGCAGCTTAAATCCAGGTAACACTGAAGCTTTCTTT.

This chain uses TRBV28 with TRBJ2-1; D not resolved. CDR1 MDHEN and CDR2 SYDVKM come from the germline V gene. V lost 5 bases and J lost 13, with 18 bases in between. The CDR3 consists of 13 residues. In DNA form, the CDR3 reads TGTGCCAGCAGTCTCCTCCGAAGCCGAGATCAGTTCTTC. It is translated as CASSLLRSRDQFF.

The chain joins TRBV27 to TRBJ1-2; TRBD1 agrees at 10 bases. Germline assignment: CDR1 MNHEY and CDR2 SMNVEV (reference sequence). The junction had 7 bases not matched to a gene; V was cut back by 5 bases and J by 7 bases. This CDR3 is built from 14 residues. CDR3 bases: TGTGCCAGCAGTCCCCGGACAGGGGGTATTGGCTACACCTTC. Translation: CASSPRTGGIGYTF.

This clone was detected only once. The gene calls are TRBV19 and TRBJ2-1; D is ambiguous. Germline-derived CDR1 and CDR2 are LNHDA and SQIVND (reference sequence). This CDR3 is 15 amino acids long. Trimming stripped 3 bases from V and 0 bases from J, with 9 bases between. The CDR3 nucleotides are TGTGCCAGTAGTATCGAAGAGAGCTCCTACAATGAGCAGTTCTTC. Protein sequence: CASSIEESSYNEQFF. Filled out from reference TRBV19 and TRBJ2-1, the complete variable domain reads DGGITQSPKYLFRKEGQNVTLSCEQNLNHDAMYWYRQDPGQGLRLIYYSQIVNDFQKGDIAEGYSVSREKKESFPLTVTSAQKNPTAFYLCASSIEESSYNEQFFGPGTRLTVL.

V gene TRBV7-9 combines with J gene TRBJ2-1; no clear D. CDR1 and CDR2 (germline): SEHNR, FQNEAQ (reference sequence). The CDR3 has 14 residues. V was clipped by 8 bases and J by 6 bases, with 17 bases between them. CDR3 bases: TGTGCCAGCGCGAGAGCACTCCTGATCAATGAGCAGTTCTTC. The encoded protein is CASARALLINEQFF.

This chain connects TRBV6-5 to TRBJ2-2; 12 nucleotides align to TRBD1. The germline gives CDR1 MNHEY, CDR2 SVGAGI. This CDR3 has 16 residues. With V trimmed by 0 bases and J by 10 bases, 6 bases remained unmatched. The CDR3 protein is CASSYSGQGASLELFF. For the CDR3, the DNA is TGTGCCAGCAGTTACTCGGGACAGGGGGCGAGTTTGGAGCTGTTTTTT.

CDR3 residues: CASSTLTSGSTDTQYF. The CDR3 DNA sequence: TGTGCCAGCAGCACTCTGACTAGCGGGAGCACAGATACGCAGTATTTT. V usage is TRBV9 and J usage is TRBJ2-3, with 10 positions matching TRBD2. Germline CDR1 and CDR2: SGDLS and YYNGEE. V lost 4 bases, J lost 0 bases, and 5 bases stayed unmatched. The CDR3 contains 16 residues.

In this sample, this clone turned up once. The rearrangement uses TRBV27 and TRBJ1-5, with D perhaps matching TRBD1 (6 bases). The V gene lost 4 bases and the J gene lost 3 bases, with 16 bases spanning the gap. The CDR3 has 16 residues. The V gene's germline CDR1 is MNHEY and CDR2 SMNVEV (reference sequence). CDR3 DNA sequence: TGTGCCAGCAGTTCCCTGACAGGAGCTATCAATCAGCCCCAGCATTTT. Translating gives CASSSLTGAINQPQHF.

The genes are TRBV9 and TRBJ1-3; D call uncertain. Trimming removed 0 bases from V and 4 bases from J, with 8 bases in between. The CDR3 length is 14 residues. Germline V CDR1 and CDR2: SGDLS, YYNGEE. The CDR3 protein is CASSVGDIGNTIYF. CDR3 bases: TGTGCCAGCAGCGTAGGCGACATCGGAAACACCATATATTTT.

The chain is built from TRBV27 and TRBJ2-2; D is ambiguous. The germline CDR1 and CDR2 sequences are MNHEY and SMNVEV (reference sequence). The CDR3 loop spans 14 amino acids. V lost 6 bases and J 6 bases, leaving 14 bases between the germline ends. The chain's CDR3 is CASRDGLESGELFF. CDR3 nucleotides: TGTGCCAGCAGGGATGGGCTCGAATCCGGGGAGCTGTTTTTT.

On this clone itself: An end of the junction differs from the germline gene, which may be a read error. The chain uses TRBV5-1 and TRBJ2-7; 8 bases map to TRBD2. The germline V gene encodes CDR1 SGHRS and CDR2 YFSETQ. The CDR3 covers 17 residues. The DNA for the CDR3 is TGCGCCGGCAGCGTCACGAATAGCGGGATAAGCTCCTACGAGCAGTACTTC. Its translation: CAGSVTNSGISSYEQYF.

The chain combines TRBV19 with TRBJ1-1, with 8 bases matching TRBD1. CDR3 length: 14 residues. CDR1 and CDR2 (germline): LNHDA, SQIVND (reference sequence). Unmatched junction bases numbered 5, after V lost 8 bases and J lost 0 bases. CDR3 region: CASFRTGMNTEAFF. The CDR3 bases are TGTGCCAGTTTTCGGACAGGGATGAACACTGAAGCTTTCTTT.

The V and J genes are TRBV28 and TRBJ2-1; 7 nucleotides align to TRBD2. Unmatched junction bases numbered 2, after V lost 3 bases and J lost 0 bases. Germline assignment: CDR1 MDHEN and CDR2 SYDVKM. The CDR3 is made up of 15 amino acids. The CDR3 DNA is TGTGCCAGCAGTTTGGGAGGGAACTCCTACAATGAGCAGTTCTTC. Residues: CASSLGGNSYNEQFF.

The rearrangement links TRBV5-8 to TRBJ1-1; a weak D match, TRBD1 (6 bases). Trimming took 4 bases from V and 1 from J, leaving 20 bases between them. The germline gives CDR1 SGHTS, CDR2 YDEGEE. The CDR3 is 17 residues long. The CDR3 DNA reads TGTGCCAGCAGCCTACAATGGGGGGGGACACCGAACACTGAAGCTTTCTTT. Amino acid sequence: CASSLQWGGTPNTEAFF. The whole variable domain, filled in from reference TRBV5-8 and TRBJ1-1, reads EAGVTQSPTHLIKTRGQQATLRCSPISGHTSVYWYQQALGLGLQFLLWYDEGEERNRGNFPPRFSGRQFPNYSSELNVNALELEDSALYLCASSLQWGGTPNTEAFFGQGTRLTVV.

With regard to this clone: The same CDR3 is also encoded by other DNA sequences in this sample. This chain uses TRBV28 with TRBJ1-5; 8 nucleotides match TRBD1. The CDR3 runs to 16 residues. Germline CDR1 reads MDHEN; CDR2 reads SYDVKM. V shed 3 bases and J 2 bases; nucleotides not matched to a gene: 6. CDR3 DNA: TGTGCCAGCAGTTTTCGCGACAGGGGTGGCAATCAGCCCCAGCATTTT. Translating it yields CASSFRDRGGNQPQHF.

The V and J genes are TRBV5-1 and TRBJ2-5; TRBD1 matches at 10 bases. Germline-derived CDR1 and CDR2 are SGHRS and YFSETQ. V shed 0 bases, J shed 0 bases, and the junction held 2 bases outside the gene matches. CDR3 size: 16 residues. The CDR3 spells CASSLGTGGHQETQYF. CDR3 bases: TGCGCCAGCAGCTTGGGGACAGGGGGGCACCAAGAGACCCAGTACTTC.

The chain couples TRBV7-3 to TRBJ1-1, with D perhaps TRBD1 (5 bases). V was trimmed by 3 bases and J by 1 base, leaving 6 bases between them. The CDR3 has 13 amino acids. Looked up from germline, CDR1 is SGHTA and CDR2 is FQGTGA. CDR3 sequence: CASSFQGNTEAFF. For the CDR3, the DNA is TGTGCCAGCAGCTTCCAGGGGAACACTGAAGCTTTCTTT.

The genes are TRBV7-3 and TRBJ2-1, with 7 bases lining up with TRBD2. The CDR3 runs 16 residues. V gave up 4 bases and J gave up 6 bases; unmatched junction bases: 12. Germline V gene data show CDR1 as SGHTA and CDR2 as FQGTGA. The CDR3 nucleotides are TGTGCCAGCAGCTCGATAGCGGGTCCTTCTCTCAATGAGCAGTTCTTC. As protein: CASSSIAGPSLNEQFF.

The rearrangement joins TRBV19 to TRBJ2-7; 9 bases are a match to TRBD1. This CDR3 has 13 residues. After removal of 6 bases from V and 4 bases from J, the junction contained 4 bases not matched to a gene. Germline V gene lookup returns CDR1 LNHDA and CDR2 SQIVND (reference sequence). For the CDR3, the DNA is TGTGCCAGTAGGGCGGACAGGGGTTACGAGCAGTACTTC. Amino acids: CASRADRGYEQYF.

This CDR3 reads CASSSTTLNTEAFF. The CDR3, as DNA: TGTGCCAGCTCATCAACCACACTGAACACTGAAGCTTTCTTT. The chain combines TRBV18 with TRBJ1-1, with D unresolved. The germline V gene has CDR1 KGHSH and CDR2 LQKENI. The CDR3 has 14 amino acids. V shed 5 bases and J shed 0 bases, with 10 bases lying between them.

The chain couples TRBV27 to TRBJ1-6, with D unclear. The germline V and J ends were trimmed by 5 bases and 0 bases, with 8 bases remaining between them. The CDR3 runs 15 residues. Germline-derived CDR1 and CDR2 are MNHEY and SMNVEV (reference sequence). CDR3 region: CASSAGSSYNSPLHF. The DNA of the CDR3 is TGTGCCAGCAGTGCGGGAAGCTCCTATAATTCACCCCTCCACTTT.

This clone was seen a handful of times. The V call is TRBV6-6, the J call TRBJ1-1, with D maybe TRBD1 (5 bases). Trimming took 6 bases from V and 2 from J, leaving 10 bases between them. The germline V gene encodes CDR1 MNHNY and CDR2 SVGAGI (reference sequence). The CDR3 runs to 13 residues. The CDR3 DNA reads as TGTGCCAGCAGAATAGACAGTAACACTGAAGCTTTCTTT. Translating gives CASRIDSNTEAFF.

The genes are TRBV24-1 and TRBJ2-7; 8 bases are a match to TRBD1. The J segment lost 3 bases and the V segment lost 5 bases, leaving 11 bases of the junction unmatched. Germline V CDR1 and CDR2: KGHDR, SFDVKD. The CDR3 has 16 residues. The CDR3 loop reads CATSGVSRQGNYEQYF. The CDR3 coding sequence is TGTGCCACCAGTGGAGTTTCGCGACAGGGGAACTACGAGCAGTACTTC.

The CDR3 DNA reads as TGTGCCATCAGTGCCGGGATCAATCAGCCCCAGCATTTT. Translation gives CAISAGINQPQHF. The chain is built from TRBV10-3 and TRBJ1-5; D unclear. This CDR3 has 13 amino acids. Trimming stripped 4 bases from V and 3 bases from J, with 7 bases between. CDR1 is ENHRY, CDR2 SYGVKD, per germline.

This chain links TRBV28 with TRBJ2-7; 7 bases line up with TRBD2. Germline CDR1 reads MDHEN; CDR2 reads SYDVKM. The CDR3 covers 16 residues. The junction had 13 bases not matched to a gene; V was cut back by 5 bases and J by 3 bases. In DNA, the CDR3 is TGTGCCAGCAGTCCCCCCAGGGAGGGGAGGGTCTACGAGCAGTACTTC. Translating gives CASSPPREGRVYEQYF.

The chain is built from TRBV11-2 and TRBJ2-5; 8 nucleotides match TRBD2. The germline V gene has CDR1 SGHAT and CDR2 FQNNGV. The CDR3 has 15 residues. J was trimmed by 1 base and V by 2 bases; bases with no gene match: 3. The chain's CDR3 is CASSLSGTSQETQYF. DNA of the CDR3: TGTGCCAGCAGCTTATCCGGGACTAGCCAAGAGACCCAGTACTTC.

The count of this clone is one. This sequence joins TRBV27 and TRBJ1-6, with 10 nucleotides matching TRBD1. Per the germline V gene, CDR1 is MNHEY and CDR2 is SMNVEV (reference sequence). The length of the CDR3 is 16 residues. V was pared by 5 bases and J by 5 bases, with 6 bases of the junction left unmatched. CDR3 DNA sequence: TGTGCCAGCAGTCCTGAGACAGGGGGCAATAATTCACCCCTCCACTTT. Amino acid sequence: CASSPETGGNNSPLHF.